The entry below gives a single T cell receptor (beta chain) sequence along with its context. Each donor was a healthy Caucasian individual from Russia, aged roughly 6 to 90. PBMCs were isolated at a quantity of at least 7 million per sample. There were at least 5 micrograms of total RNA extracted from every sample. CDR1 and CDR2 (germline): SNHLY, FYNNEI. Trimming pared 6 bases from V and 7 bases from J, leaving 12 bases between. The CDR3 length is 13 residues. Through a sample-barcoded 5' primer and a J-beta primer mix, a second PCR was run for roughly 6 to 12 cycles. TCRdb itself ran the 5' RACE reads through MiXCR, one entry per CDR3 protein. The table shows around 1.1 million distinct CDR3 sequences, with roughly two fifths occurring only once. The data are from a study of blood T cells in healthy people across ages.

V is TRBV2 and J is TRBJ1-4; TRBD1 might be the D (5 bases). The sample comprised blood. The sequence was collected from a young man in good health. The CDR3 DNA is TGTGCCAGCAGGGGGACCACTCGTGAAAAACTGTTTTTT. Encoded protein: CASRGTTREKLFF.